These 8 T cell receptor beta chains share one sample of origin, sequenced in a study of Ad26.COV2.S vaccination and SARS-CoV-2 variants. Using immunoSEQ multiplex PCR, the repertoire was profiled, and TCRdb retains in-frame clones only, with some absent. The sample has roughly 680,000 clones, roughly 90% seen once. Regarding treatment: 15 to 20 received Ad26.COV2.S at low or high dose, single or two shots; roughly 5 received placebo; per-sample allocation not given. The study sampled participants on day 63 after the first vaccine or placebo injection. Sequenced here: peripheral blood, sampled in a trial of Ad26.COV2.S vaccine versus placebo. The source of these receptors is a person aged 18 to 59 who received the Ad26.COV2.S COVID-19 vaccine or a placebo.

This clone appeared a single time. In DNA form, the CDR3 reads TGCGCCAGCAGCCAGGAAGGACTAGCGGGGGGTTCCTACGAGCAGTACTTC. Protein product: CASSQEGLAGGSYEQYF. J is TRBJ2-7 and V is TRBV4-3; TRBD2 agrees at 14 bases. V was clipped by 3 bases and J by 1 base; unmatched bases: 5. Germline-derived CDR1 and CDR2 are LGHNA and YSLEER. This CDR3 has 17 residues.

The V and J genes are TRBV30 and TRBJ2-3, with unresolved D. The CDR3 runs to 11 residues. Germline values: CDR1 GTSNPN, CDR2 SVGIG (reference sequence). The CDR3 coding sequence is TGTGCACAATCTAACACAGATACGCAGTATTTT. Residues: CAQSNTDTQYF. Variable domain in full (rest from reference TRBV30 and TRBJ2-3): SQTIHQWPATLVQPVGSPLSLECTVEGTSNPNLYWYRQAAGRGLQLLFYSVGIGQISSEVPQNLSASRPQDRQFILSSKKLLLSDSGFYLCAQSNTDTQYFGPGTRLTVL.

The chain recombines TRBV6-5 with TRBJ2-7; TRBD1 matches 10 bases. Germline trimming cut 2 bases from V and 6 bases from J; bases unmatched to any gene: 7. The CDR3 totals 15 residues. In germline, CDR1 is MNHEY, CDR2 SVGAGI. In DNA, the CDR3 is TGTGCCAGCAGTTACCGGGACAGGGGTTTGAGCGAGCAGTACTTC. This encodes CASSYRDRGLSEQYF.

The chain combines TRBV7-2 with TRBJ2-7; D gene uncertain. Looked up from germline, CDR1 is SGHTA and CDR2 is FQGNSA. Trimming left V 8 bases short and J 4 bases short, with 15 bases between. CDR3 length: 13 amino acids. Here the CDR3 DNA reads TGTGCCAGCGGCCCTCCTACGGGTTACGAGCAGTACTTC. Its protein is CASGPPTGYEQYF. Full variable domain (outside the CDR3, taken from reference TRBV7-2 and TRBJ2-7): GAGVSQSPSNKVTEKGKDVELRCDPISGHTALYWYRQSLGQGLEFLIYFQGNSAPDKSGLPSDRFSAERTGGSVSTLTIQRTQQEDSAVYLCASGPPTGYEQYFGPGTRLTVT.

A note on this clone: At the DNA level, this CDR3 is encoded by other sequences in the same sample as well. This chain links TRBV7-2 with TRBJ1-5; D is unclear. CDR3 length: 15 residues. V shed 1 base and J shed 0 bases, with 7 bases lying between them. Germline V CDR1 and CDR2: SGHTA, FQGNSA. The CDR3 coding sequence is TGTGCCAGCAGCTTAGGGGGTTATAGCAATCAGCCCCAGCATTTT. This gives the protein CASSLGGYSNQPQHF.

The chain recombines TRBV7-9 with TRBJ1-1, with unresolved D. Trimming shortened V by 5 bases and J by 0 bases, and 16 bases separated the two germline ends. CDR1 and CDR2 from the germline V gene are SEHNR and FQNEAQ (reference sequence). This CDR3 contains 16 residues. The CDR3 loop reads CASSISGFGMNTEAFF. The CDR3 DNA sequence: TGTGCCAGCAGCATCAGTGGATTCGGGATGAACACTGAAGCTTTCTTT.

This rearrangement joins TRBV19 to TRBJ2-7, with 9 bases matching TRBD1. Trimming at V came to 4 bases and at J to 3 bases, leaving 4 bases not matched to a gene. From germline, CDR1 is LNHDA and CDR2 SQIVND (reference sequence). The CDR3 is 14 amino acids. CDR3 nucleotides: TGTGCCAGTAGTAGTGGACAGGGGCGCTACGAGCAGTACTTC. It encodes CASSSGQGRYEQYF.

The chain carries TRBV5-4 and TRBJ2-1, with a weak D call TRBD1 (5 bases). CDR1 and CDR2 (germline): SGHNT, YYREEE (reference sequence). This CDR3 comprises 13 residues. V was pared by 4 bases and J by 14 bases, with 19 bases between. The chain's CDR3 is CASSQDTYPPKFF. In DNA, the CDR3 is TGTGCCAGCAGCCAGGACACCTACCCCCCTAAGTTCTTC.